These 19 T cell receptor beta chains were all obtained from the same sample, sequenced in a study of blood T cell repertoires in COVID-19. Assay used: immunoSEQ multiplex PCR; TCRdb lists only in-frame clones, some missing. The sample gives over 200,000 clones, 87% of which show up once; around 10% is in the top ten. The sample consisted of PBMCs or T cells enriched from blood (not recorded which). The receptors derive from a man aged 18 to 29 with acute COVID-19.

CDR3 residues: CASRGQRSSGNTIYF. As DNA, the CDR3 is TGTGCCAGCAGGGGACAGAGGAGCTCTGGAAACACCATATATTTT. This chain uses TRBV28 with TRBJ1-3; 7 bases agree with TRBD1. This CDR3 spans 15 amino acids. V gave up 6 bases and J gave up 0 bases; unmatched junction bases: 5. Germline loops: CDR1 MDHEN, CDR2 SYDVKM.

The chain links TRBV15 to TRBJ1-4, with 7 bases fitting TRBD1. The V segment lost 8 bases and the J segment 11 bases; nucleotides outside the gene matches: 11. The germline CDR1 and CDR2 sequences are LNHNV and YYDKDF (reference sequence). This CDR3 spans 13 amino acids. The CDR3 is CATRLTGRGKLFF. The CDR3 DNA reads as TGTGCCACCCGTTTGACAGGGCGAGGGAAACTGTTTTTT.

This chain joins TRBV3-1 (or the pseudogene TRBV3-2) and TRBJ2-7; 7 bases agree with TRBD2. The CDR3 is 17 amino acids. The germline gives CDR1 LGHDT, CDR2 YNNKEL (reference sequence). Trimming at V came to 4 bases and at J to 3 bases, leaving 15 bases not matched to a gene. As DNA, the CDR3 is TGTGCCAGCAGCCTAGGGTTAGCGGGCCTTACAAACTACGAGCAGTACTTC. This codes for CASSLGLAGLTNYEQYF.

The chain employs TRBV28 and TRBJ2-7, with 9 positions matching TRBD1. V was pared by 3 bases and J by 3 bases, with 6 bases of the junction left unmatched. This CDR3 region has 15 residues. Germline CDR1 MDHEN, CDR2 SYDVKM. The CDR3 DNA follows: TGTGCCAGCAGTTTCCCGGGACAGGGAGTCTACGAGCAGTACTTC. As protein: CASSFPGQGVYEQYF.

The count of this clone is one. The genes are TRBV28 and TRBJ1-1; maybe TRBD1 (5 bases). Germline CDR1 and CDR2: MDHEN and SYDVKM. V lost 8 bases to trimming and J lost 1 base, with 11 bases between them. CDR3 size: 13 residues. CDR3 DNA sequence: TGTGCCAGCGATACGCAGGGGAACACTGAAGCTTTCTTT. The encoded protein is CASDTQGNTEAFF.

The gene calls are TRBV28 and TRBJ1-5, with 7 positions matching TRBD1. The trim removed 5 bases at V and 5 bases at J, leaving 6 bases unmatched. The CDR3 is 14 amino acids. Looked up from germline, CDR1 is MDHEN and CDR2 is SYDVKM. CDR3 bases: TGTGCCAGCAGTATTGGGACAGACCATCAGCCCCAGCATTTT. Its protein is CASSIGTDHQPQHF. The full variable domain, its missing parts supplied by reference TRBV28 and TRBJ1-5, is DVKVTQSSRYLVKRTGEKVFLECVQDMDHENMFWYRQDPGLGLRLIYFSYDVKMKEKGDIPEGYSVSREKKERFSLILESASTNQTSMYLCASSIGTDHQPQHFGDGTRLSIL.

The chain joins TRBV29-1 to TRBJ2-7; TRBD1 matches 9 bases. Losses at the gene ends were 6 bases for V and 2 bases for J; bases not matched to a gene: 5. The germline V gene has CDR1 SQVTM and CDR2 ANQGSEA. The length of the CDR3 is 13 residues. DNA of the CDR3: TGCAGCGTCCGGGACAGGGAAACCTACGAGCAGTACTTC. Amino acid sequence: CSVRDRETYEQYF.

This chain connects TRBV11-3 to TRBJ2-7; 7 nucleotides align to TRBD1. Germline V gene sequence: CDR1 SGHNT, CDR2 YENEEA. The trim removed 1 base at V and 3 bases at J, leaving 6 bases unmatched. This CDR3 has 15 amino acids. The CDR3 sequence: CASSLATGSFYEQYF. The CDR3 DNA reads TGTGCCAGCAGCTTAGCGACAGGGAGTTTCTACGAGCAGTACTTC.

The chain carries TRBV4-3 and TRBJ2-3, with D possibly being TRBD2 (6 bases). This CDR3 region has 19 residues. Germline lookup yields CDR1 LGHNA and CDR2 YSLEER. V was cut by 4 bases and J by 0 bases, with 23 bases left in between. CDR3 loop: CASSPKLGSGPSSTDTQYF. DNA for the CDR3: TGCGCCAGCAGCCCCAAATTAGGTAGCGGCCCCTCAAGCACAGATACGCAGTATTTT.

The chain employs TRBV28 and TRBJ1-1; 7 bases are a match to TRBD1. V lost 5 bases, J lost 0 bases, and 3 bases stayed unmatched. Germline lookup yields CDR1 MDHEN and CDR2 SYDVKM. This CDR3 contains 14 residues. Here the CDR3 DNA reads TGTGCCAGCAGTCCGGGGACAGTGAACACTGAAGCTTTCTTT. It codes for CASSPGTVNTEAFF.

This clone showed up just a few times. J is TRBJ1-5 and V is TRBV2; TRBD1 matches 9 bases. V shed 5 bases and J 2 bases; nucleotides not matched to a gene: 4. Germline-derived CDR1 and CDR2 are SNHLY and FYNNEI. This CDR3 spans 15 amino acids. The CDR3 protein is CASSPRQGGNQPQHF. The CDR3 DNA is TGTGCCAGCAGTCCCAGACAGGGGGGCAATCAGCCCCAGCATTTT.

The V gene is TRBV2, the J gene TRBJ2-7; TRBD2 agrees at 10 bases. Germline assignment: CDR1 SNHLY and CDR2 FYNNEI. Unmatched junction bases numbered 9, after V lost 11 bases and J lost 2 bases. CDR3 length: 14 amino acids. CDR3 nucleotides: TGTGCCCAAGCGGTAGCGGGAGGAACCTACGAGCAGTACTTC. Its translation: CAQAVAGGTYEQYF.

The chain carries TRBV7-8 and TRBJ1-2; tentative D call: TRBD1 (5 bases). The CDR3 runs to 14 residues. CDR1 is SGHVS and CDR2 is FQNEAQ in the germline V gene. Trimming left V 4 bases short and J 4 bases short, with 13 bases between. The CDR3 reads CASSSTATFYGYTF. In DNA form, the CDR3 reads TGTGCCAGCAGCTCGACAGCAACCTTCTATGGCTACACCTTC.

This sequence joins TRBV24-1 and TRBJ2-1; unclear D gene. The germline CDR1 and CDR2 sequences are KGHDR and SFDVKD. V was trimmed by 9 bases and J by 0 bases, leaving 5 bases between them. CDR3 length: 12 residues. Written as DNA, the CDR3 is TGTGCCACCCACGGCTCCTACAATGAGCAGTTCTTC. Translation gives CATHGSYNEQFF.

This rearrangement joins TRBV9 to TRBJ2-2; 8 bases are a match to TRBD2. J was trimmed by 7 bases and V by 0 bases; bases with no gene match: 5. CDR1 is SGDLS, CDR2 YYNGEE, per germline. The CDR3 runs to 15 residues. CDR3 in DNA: TGTGCCAGCAGCGTAGACGAGCGGGAGAGCGGGGAGCTGTTTTTT. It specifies CASSVDERESGELFF.

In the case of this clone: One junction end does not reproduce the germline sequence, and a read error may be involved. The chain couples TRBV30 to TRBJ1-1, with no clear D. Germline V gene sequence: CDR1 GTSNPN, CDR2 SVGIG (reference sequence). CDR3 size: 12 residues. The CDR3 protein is CARSRSHTEAFF. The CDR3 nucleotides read TGTGCCCGGAGCCGTAGCCACACTGAAGCTTTCTTT.

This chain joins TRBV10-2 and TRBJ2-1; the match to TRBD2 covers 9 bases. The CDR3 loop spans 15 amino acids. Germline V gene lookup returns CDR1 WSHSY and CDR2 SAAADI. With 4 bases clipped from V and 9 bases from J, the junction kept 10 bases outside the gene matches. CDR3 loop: CASSAGTSPGGEQFF. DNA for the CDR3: TGCGCCAGCAGTGCCGGGACTAGCCCCGGTGGTGAGCAGTTCTTC.

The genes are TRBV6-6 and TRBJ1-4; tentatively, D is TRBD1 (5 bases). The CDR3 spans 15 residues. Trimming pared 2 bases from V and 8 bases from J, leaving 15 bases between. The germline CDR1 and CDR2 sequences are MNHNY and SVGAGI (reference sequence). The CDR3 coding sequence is TGTGCCAGCAGTTACACGGAGGGACCCAAAGAAAAACTGTTTTTT. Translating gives CASSYTEGPKEKLFF.

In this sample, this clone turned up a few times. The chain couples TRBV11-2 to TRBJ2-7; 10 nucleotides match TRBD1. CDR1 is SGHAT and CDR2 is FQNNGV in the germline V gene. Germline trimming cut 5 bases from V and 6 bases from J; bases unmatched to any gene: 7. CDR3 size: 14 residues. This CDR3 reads CASSRQGAVGEQYF. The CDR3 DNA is TGTGCCAGCAGCCGACAGGGGGCGGTTGGCGAGCAGTACTTC. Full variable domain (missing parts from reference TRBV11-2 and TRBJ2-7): EAGVAQSPRYKIIEKRQSVAFWCNPISGHATLYWYQQILGQGPKLLIQFQNNGVVDDSQLPKDRFSAERLKGVDSTLKIQPAKLEDSAVYLCASSRQGAVGEQYFGPGTRLTVT.